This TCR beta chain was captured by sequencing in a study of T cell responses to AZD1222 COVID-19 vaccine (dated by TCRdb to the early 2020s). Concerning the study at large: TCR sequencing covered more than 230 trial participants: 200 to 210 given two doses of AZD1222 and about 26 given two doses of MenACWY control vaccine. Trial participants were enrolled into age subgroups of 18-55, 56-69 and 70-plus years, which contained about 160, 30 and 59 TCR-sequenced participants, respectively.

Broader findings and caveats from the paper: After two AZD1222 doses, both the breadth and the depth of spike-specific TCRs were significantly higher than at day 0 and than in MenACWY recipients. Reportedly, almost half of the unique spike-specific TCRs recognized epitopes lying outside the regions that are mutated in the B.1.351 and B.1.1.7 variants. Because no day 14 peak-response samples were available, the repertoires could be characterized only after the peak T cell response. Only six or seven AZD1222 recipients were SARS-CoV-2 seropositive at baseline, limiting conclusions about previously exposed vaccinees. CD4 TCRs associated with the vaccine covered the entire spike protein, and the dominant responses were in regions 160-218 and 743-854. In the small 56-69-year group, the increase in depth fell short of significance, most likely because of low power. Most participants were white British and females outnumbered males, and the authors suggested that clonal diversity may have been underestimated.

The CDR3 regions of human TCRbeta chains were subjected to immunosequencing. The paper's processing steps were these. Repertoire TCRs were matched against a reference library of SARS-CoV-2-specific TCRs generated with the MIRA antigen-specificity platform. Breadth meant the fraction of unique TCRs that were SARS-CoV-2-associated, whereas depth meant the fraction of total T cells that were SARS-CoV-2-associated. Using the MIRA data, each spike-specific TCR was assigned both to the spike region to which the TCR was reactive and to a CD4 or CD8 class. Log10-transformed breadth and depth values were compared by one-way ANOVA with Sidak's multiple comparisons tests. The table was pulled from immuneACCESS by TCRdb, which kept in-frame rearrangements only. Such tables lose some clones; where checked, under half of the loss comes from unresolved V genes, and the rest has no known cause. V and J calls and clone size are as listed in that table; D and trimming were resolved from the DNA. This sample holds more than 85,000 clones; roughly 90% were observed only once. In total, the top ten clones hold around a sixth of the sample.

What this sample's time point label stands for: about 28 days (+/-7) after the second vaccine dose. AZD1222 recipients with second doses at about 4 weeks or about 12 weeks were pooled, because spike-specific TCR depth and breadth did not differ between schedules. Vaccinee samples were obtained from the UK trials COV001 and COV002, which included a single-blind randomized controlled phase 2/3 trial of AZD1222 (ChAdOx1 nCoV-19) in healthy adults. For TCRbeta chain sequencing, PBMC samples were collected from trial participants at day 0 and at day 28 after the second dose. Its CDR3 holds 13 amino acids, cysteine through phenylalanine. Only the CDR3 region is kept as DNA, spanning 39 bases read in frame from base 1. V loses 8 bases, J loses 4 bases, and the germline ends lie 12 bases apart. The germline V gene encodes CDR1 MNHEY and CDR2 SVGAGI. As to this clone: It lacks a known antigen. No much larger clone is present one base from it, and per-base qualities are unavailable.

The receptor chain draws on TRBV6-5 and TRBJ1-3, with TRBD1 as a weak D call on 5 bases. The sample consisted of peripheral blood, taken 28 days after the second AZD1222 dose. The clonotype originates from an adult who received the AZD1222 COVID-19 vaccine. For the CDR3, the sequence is CASCFQGGNTIYF. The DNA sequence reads TGTGCCAGCTGCTTCCAGGGCGGAAACACCATATATTTT.